The source of this TCR beta chain is a study of T cell responses to AZD1222 COVID-19 vaccine. TCRdb's table, derived via immunoSEQ multiplex PCR, lists solely in-frame clones and lacks some. The sample holds more than 95,000 clones, roughly 91% seen once. The CDR3 runs 14 residues. Germline V CDR1 and CDR2: SNHLY, FYNNEI. Losses at the gene ends were 5 bases for V and 9 bases for J; bases not matched to a gene: 5. In this sample, this clone turned up a few times. Sequences were derived from peripheral blood, sampled on day 0 of MenACWY control vaccination. The J gene is TRBJ2-1, the V gene TRBV2, with 12 bases aligning to TRBD2. The TCR was taken from an adult in good health. CDR3 sequence (DNA): TGTGCCAGCAGTCCGACTAGCGGGAGAGGTGAGCAGTTCTTC. Its translation: CASSPTSGRGEQFF.